Given below is one T cell receptor (beta chain) in context. The record originates from a study of blood T cell repertoires in COVID-19. Whole-study context: Nucleic acid was either cDNA or gDNA, and it came from T cells, B-cell-depleted T cells, or PBMCs.

The germline V gene encodes CDR1 LNHDA and CDR2 SQIVND (reference sequence). V lost 7 bases and J lost 2, with 13 bases in between. This CDR3 spans 14 amino acids. Only in-frame clones appear in the TCRdb table, and some are missing; sequencing was by immunoSEQ multiplex PCR. The sample holds about 230,000 clones, under 85% seen once. The receptor was isolated from a man between 60 and 75 years old who had recovered from COVID-19. The chain has TRBV19 and TRBJ2-3; weak D call: TRBD2 (6 bases). Material: PBMCs or T cells enriched from blood (not recorded which). This chain's CDR3 is CASTRDFYTDTQYF. In DNA form, the CDR3 reads TGTGCCAGTACCCGGGACTTTTACACAGATACGCAGTATTTT. The full variable domain, its missing parts supplied by reference TRBV19 and TRBJ2-3, is DGGITQSPKYLFRKEGQNVTLSCEQNLNHDAMYWYRQDPGQGLRLIYYSQIVNDFQKGDIAEGYSVSREKKESFPLTVTSAQKNPTAFYLCASTRDFYTDTQYFGPGTRLTVL.